What follows is one T cell receptor beta chain and its context. Thymic resections from corrective heart surgery supplied the tissue. This entry is derived from a study of human thymus T cells. The assay was immunoSEQ multiplex PCR, and TCRdb's table has in-frame clones only and misses some. The repertoire holds 86,000 or so clones, with around 96% as singletons. This TCR came from a boy under two years old with a congenital heart defect but otherwise immunologically healthy. The sample comprised thymus tissue.

CDR3 DNA: TGCGCCAGCAGCGATCGTCGACAGGGGATGAACCCAACAACGGAGCAGTACTTC. This translates into CASSDRRQGMNPTTEQYF. This chain links TRBV5-1 with TRBJ2-7; 8 bases line up with TRBD1. V was pared by 4 bases and J by 7 bases, with 22 bases of the junction left unmatched. CDR3 length: 18 residues. Germline CDR1 and CDR2: SGHRS and YFSETQ.